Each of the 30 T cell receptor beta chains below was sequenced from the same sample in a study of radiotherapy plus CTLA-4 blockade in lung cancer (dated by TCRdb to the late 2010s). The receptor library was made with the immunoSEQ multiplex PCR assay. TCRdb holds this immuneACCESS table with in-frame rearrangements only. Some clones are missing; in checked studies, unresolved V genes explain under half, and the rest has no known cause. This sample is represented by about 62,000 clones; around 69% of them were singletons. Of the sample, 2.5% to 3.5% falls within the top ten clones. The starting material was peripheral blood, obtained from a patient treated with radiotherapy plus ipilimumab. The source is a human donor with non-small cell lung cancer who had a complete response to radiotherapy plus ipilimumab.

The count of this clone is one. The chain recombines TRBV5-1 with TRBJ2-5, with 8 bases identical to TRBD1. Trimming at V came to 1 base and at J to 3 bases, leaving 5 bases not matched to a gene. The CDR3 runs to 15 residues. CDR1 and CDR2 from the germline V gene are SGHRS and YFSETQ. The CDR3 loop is CASSLRQGAKETQYF. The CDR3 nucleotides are TGCGCCAGCAGCTTGAGGCAGGGGGCGAAAGAGACCCAGTACTTC. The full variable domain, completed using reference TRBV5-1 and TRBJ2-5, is KAGVTQTPRYLIKTRGQQVTLSCSPISGHRSVSWYQQTPGQGLQFLFEYFSETQRNKGNFPGRFSGRQFSNSRSEMNVSTLELGDSALYLCASSLRQGAKETQYFGPGTRLLVL.

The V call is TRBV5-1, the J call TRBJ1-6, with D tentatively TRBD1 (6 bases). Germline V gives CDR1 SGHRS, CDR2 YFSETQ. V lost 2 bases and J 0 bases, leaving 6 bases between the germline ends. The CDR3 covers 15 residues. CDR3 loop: CASSLGGSYNSPLHF. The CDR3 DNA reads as TGCGCCAGCAGCTTAGGGGGCTCCTATAATTCACCCCTCCACTTT. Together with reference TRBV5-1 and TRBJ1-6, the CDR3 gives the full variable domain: KAGVTQTPRYLIKTRGQQVTLSCSPISGHRSVSWYQQTPGQGLQFLFEYFSETQRNKGNFPGRFSGRQFSNSRSEMNVSTLELGDSALYLCASSLGGSYNSPLHFGNGTRLTVT.

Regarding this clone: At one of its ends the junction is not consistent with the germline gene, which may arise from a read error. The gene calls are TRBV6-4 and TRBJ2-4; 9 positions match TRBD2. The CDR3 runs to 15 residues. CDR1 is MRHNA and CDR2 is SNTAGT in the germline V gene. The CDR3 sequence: CANSVVAGGKNIQYF. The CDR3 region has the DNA TGTGCCAACAGTGTGGTTGCGGGAGGGAAAAACATTCAGTACTTC.

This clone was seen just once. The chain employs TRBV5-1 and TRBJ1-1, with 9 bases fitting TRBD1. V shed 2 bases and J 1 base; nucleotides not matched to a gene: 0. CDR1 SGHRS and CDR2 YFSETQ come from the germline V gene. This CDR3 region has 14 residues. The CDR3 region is CASSLQGANTEAFF. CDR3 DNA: TGCGCCAGCAGCTTACAGGGGGCGAACACTGAAGCTTTCTTT.

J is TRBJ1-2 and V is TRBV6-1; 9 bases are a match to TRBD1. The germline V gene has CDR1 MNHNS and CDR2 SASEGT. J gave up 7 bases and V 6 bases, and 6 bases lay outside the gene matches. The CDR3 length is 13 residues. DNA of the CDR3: TGTGCCAGCAGCGGACAGGGGTCTAGTGGCTACACCTTC. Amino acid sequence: CASSGQGSSGYTF.

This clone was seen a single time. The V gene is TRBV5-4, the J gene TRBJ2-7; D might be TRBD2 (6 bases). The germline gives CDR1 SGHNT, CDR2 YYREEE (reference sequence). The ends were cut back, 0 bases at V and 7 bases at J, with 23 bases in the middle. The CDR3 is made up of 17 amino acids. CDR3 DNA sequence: TGTGCCAGCAGCTTGGACCCCACGGGCGGGGCCTCGGGGGAGCAGTACTTC. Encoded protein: CASSLDPTGGASGEQYF.

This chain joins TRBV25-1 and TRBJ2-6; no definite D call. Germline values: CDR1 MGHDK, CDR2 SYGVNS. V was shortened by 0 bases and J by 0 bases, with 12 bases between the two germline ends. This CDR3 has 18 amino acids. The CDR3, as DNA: TGTGCCAGCAGTGAATATCGAGGCCCGGTCTCTGGGGCCAACGTCCTGACTTTC. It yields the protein CASSEYRGPVSGANVLTF.

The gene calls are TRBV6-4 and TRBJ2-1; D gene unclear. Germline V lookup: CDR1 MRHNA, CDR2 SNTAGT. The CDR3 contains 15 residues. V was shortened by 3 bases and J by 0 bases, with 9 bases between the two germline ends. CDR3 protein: CASSEHWSSYNEQFF. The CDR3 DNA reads TGTGCCAGCAGTGAACACTGGAGCTCCTACAATGAGCAGTTCTTC.

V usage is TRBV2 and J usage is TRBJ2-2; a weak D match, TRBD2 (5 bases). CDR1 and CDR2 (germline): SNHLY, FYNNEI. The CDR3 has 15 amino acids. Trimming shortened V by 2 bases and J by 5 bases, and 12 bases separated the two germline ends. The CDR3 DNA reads TGTGCCAGCAGTGAACAGCGGTCGCGGACCGGGGAGCTGTTTTTT. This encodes CASSEQRSRTGELFF.

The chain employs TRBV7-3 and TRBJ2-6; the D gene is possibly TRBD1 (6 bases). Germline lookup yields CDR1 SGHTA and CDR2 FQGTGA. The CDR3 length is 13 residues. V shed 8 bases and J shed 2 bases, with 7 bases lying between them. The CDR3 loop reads CASGGAGANVLTF. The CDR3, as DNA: TGTGCCAGCGGGGGCGCTGGGGCCAACGTCCTGACTTTC.

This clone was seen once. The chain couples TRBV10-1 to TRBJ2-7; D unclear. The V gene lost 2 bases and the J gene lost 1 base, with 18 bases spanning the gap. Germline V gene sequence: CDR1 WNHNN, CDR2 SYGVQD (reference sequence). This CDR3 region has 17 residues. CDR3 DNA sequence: TGCGCCAGCAGTGAGCCTCCCCGAGTCTACCATTCCTACGAGCAGTACTTC. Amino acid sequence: CASSEPPRVYHSYEQYF.

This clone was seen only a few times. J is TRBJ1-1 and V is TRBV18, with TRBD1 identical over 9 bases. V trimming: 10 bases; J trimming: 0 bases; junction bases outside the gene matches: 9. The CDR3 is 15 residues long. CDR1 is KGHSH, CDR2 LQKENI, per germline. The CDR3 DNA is TGTGCCACTCTACCGACAGGGGGGGTGAACACTGAAGCTTTCTTT. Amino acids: CATLPTGGVNTEAFF.

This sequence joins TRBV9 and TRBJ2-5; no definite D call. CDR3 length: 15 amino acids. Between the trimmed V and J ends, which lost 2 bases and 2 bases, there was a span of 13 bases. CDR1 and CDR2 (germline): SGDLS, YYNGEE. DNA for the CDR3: TGTGCCAGCAGCGTCCACTCGAACTCACAAGAGACCCAGTACTTC. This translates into CASSVHSNSQETQYF.

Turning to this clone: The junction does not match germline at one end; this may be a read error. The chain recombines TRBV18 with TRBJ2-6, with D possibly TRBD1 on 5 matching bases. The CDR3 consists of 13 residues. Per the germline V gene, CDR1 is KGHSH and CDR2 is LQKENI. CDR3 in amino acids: CASSPSGANVPTF. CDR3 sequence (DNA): TGTGCCAGCTCACCTTCTGGGGCCAACGTCCCGACTTTC.

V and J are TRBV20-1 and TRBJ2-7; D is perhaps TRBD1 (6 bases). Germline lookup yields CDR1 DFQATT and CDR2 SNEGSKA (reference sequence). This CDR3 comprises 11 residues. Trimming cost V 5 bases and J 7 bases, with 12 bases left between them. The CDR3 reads CSARGQLEQYF. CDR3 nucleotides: TGCAGTGCTCGGGGACAACTAGAGCAGTACTTC.

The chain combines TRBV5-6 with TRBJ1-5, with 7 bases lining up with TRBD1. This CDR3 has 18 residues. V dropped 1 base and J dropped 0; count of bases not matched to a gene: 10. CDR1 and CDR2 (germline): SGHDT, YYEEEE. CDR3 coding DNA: TGTGCCAGCAGCTTGACCCTGGGGACAGTTTATAGCAATCAGCCCCAGCATTTT. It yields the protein CASSLTLGTVYSNQPQHF. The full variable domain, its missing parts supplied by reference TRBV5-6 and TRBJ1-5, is DAGVTQSPTHLIKTRGQQVTLRCSPKSGHDTVSWYQQALGQGPQFIFQYYEEEERQRGNFPDRFSGHQFPNYSSELNVNALLLGDSALYLCASSLTLGTVYSNQPQHFGDGTRLSIL.

The CDR3 DNA sequence: TGTGCCAGCAGCAAAGGGGGCCTGGACAGGAGGAGTGGCTACGAGCAGTACTTC. This gives the protein CASSKGGLDRRSGYEQYF. This chain uses TRBV21-1 with TRBJ2-7; the table gives TRBD1 as D, unverified against the DNA. TRBV21-1 is a pseudogene locus. This CDR3 is 18 amino acids long.

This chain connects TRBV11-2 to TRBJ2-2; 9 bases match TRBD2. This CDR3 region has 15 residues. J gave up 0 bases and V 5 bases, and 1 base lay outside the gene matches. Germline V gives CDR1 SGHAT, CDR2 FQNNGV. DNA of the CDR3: TGTGCCAGCAGCAGACTAGCGGCGAACACCGGGGAGCTGTTTTTT. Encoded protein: CASSRLAANTGELFF.

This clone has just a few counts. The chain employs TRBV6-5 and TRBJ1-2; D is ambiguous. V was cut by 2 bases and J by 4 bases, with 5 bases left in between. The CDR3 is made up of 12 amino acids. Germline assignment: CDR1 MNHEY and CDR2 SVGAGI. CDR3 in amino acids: CASSYRGYGYTF. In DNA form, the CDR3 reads TGTGCCAGCAGTTACCGGGGCTATGGCTACACCTTC.

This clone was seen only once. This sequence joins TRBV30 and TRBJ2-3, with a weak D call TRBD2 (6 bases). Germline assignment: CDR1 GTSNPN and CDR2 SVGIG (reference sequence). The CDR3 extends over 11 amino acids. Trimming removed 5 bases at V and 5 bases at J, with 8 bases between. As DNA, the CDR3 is TGTGCCTGGGGGGGGAGAGATACGCAGTATTTT. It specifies CAWGGRDTQYF.

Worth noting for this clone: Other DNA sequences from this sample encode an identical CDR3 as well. The CDR3 loop reads CASLENAGGFEGYTF. CDR3 nucleotide sequence: TGTGCCAGCCTCGAAAACGCGGGGGGATTTGAGGGCTACACCTTC. The rearrangement uses TRBV2 and TRBJ1-2; D possibly corresponds to TRBD1 (5 bases). Trimming stripped 8 bases from V and 8 bases from J, with 24 bases between. The CDR3 contains 15 residues. Germline V gene sequence: CDR1 SNHLY, CDR2 FYNNEI. The full variable domain, its missing parts supplied by reference TRBV2 and TRBJ1-2, is EPEVTQTPSHQVTQMGQEVILRCVPISNHLYFYWYRQILGQKVEFLVSFYNNEISEKSEIFDDQFSVERPDGSNFTLKIRSTKLEDSAMYFCASLENAGGFEGYTFGSGTRLTVV.

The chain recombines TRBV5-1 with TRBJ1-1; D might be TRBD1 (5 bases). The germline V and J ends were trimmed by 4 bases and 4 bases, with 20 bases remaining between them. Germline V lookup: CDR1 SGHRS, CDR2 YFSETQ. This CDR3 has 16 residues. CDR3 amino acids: CASSDGRGSWGTEAFF. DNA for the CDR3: TGCGCCAGCAGCGATGGGCGGGGGTCCTGGGGCACTGAAGCTTTCTTT.

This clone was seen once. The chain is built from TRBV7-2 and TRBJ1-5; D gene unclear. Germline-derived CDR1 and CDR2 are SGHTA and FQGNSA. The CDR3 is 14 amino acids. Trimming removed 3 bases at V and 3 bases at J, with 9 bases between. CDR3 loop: CASSLRGPNQPQHF. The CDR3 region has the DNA TGTGCCAGCAGCTTGCGGGGTCCCAATCAGCCCCAGCATTTT.

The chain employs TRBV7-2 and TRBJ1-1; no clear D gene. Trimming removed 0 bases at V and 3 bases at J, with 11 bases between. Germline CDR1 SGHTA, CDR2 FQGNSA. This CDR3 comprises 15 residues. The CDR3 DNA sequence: TGTGCCAGCAGCTTAGCGGGAGGGTTCGACACTGAAGCTTTCTTT. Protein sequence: CASSLAGGFDTEAFF.

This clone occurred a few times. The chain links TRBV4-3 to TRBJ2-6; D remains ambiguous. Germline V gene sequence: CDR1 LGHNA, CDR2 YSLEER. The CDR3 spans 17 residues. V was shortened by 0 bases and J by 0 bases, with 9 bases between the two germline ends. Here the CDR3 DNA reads TGCGCCAGCAGCCAAGAGTATTGGAGCTCTGGGGCCAACGTCCTGACTTTC. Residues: CASSQEYWSSGANVLTF.

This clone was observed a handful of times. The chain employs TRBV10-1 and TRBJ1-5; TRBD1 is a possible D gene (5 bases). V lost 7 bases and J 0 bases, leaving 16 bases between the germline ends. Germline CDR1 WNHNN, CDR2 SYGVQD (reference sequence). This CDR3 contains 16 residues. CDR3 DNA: TGCGCCAGCAACATTGACAGTTCAGATAGCAATCAGCCCCAGCATTTT. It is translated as CASNIDSSDSNQPQHF.

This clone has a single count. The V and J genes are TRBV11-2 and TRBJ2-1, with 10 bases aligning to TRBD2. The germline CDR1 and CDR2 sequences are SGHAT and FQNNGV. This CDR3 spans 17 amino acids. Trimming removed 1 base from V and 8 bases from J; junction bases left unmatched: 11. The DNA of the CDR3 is TGTGCCAGCAGCTTAGGGATAGCGGGAGGCCCCCTCCATGAGCAGTTCTTC. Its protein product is CASSLGIAGGPLHEQFF.

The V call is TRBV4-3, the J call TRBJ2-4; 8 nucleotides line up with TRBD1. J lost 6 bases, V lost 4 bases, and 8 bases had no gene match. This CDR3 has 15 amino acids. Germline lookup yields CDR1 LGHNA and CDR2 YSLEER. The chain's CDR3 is CASSLTGVGGNIQYF. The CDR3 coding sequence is TGCGCCAGCAGCCTGACAGGGGTCGGGGGAAACATTCAGTACTTC.

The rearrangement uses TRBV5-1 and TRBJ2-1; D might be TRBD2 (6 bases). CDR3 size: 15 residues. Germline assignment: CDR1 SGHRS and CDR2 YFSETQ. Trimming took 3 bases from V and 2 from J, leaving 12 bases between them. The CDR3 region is CASSSRGNTYNEQFF. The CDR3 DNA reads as TGCGCCAGCAGCTCACGGGGGAACACCTACAATGAGCAGTTCTTC.

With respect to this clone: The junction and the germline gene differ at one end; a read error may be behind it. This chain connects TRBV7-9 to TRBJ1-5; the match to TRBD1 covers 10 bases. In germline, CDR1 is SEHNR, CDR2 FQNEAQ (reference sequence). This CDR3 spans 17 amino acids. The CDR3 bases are TGTGCCGGCAGCTTACTTGGAGGGACAGGGGTCAATCAGCCCCAGCATTTT. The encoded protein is CAGSLLGGTGVNQPQHF.